These 2 T cell receptor beta chains share one sample of origin, sequenced in a study of cytomegalovirus exposure and HLA in healthy donors. Vbeta (60) and Jbeta (13) primers were used in the PCR. Only in-frame clones appear in the TCRdb table, and some are missing; sequencing was by immunoSEQ multiplex PCR. In the table there are some 130,000 clones, approximately 75% of which are singletons. Sequences were obtained from PBMCs. Receptors were obtained from a male donor in good health and CMV-seronegative.

The rearrangement joins TRBV18 to TRBJ2-7, with TRBD2 as a possible D gene (6 bases). Germline V lookup: CDR1 KGHSH, CDR2 LQKENI. The CDR3 totals 15 residues. V lost 6 bases and J 1 base, leaving 16 bases between the germline ends. CDR3 loop: CASSPAAGGSYEQYF. The DNA of the CDR3 is TGTGCCAGCTCCCCAGCCGCCGGGGGATCCTACGAGCAGTACTTC.

The chain couples TRBV18 to TRBJ2-5, with 8 bases that match TRBD2. Germline-derived CDR1 and CDR2 are KGHSH and LQKENI. Unmatched junction bases numbered 12, after V lost 1 base and J lost 2 bases. This CDR3 comprises 18 residues. The DNA of the CDR3 is TGTGCCAGCTCACCACGCGCCGGGACTAGTACCCTTCAAGAGACCCAGTACTTC. Protein product: CASSPRAGTSTLQETQYF.